The next 5 T cell receptor beta chains were all read from a single sample in a study of blood T cell repertoires in COVID-19. Sequencing used immunoSEQ multiplex PCR; TCRdb keeps in-frame clones, though not all of them. The repertoire has roughly 87,000 clones, 88% of them found once; the top ten carry about 0.51%. The sequenced material came from peripheral blood. The receptors originated from a man in his sixties with acute or convalescent COVID-19.

The genes are TRBV13 and TRBJ2-6, with TRBD2 as a possible D gene (5 bases). The germline V gene has CDR1 PRHDT and CDR2 FYEKMQ (reference sequence). This CDR3 is 15 amino acids long. Trimming left V 4 bases short and J 0 bases short, with 7 bases between. In DNA, the CDR3 is TGTGCCAGCAGCTCCCGGGGCTCTGGGGCCAACGTCCTGACTTTC. This gives the protein CASSSRGSGANVLTF.

This clone was recorded once. The gene calls are TRBV7-3 and TRBJ2-1, with TRBD2 identical over 14 bases. Germline-derived CDR1 and CDR2 are SGHTA and FQGTGA. The V segment lost 5 bases and the J segment 9 bases; nucleotides outside the gene matches: 12. CDR3 size: 17 residues. The CDR3 nucleotides read TGTGCCAGCAGCCTTGGACTAGCGGGAGGTGGGGGAGGTGAGCAGTTCTTC. Its translation is CASSLGLAGGGGGEQFF.

Only one count was recorded for this clone. In DNA form, the CDR3 reads TGCGCCACCCAACCCGCGGGTTACGAGCAGTACTTC. Translation gives CATQPAGYEQYF. The rearrangement joins TRBV10-2 to TRBJ2-7; possible D gene TRBD2, 5 bases. Trimming took 10 bases from V and 4 from J, leaving 14 bases between them. Per germline, CDR1 WSHSY and CDR2 SAAADI. This CDR3 region has 12 residues.

The chain recombines TRBV11-2 with TRBJ2-3, with 10 bases lining up with TRBD1. J was trimmed by 3 bases and V by 0 bases; bases with no gene match: 6. The CDR3 contains 17 residues. Per germline, CDR1 SGHAT and CDR2 FQNNGV. CDR3 loop: CASSLDLEGQGTDTQYF. CDR3 sequence (DNA): TGTGCCAGCAGCTTAGATCTCGAGGGACAGGGGACAGATACGCAGTATTTT.

The genes are TRBV2 and TRBJ1-2; 7 nucleotides align to TRBD1. Germline lookup yields CDR1 SNHLY and CDR2 FYNNEI. This CDR3 spans 14 amino acids. J was trimmed by 1 base and V by 5 bases; bases with no gene match: 4. Here the CDR3 reads CASSPGQFNYGYTF. Written as DNA, the CDR3 is TGTGCCAGCAGTCCGGGACAGTTTAACTATGGCTACACCTTC.